This T cell receptor beta chain comes out of a study of control samples from healthy donors and cancer patients. The germline CDR1 and CDR2 sequences are SGHKS and YYEKEE (reference sequence). This CDR3 is built from 15 residues. Trimming took 1 base from V and 6 from J; bases not matched to a gene: 9. Sequencing was performed with immunoSEQ multiplex PCR; in TCRdb, only in-frame clones are kept and a portion is missing. The sample has tens of thousands of clones, 92% seen once. The V and J genes are TRBV5-5 and TRBJ2-7; TRBD1 aligns across 8 bases. This clonotype was sampled from a man aged 35 to 55 with colorectal cancer. Input material: PBMCs. The CDR3 protein is CASSLSRDRTGEQYF. In DNA, the CDR3 is TGTGCCAGCAGCTTGTCGCGGGACAGGACGGGCGAGCAGTACTTC.